Described below is a single TCR beta chain sequence and its context. Original processing notes: The authors estimated nucleated cell counts from reference gene primer amplification. Assay: immunoSEQ multiplex PCR; the TCRdb copy retains only in-frame clones and omits some. That table furnishes V, J and clone size, whereas the DNA furnished D and trimming. The table lists about 160,000 clones, about 83% of them singletons, with approximately 13% in the top ten. This record comes from a study of blood T cell repertoires in COVID-19. Overall study: The samples span acute and convalescent COVID-19 from the United States, Italy and Spain. From T cells, B-cell-depleted T cells, or PBMCs came the material, which was cDNA or gDNA.

Per the germline V gene, CDR1 is MDHEN and CDR2 is SYDVKM. V gave up 6 bases and J gave up 6 bases, with 15 bases separating them. CDR3 length: 14 residues. Sequencing used peripheral blood. This clonotype was obtained from a man in his 70s who had recovered from COVID-19. V gene TRBV28 combines with J gene TRBJ1-5, with no clear D. The CDR3 bases are TGTGCCAGCAGAAGACCGGGTCCGGGTCAGCCCCAGCATTTT. This codes for CASRRPGPGQPQHF.